This note documents a single TCR beta chain sequence. Its specificity is unknown. The sample comes from a study of Tregs in tolerant kidney transplant recipients. Per germline, CDR1 SSHAT and CDR2 FNYEAQ (reference sequence). V lost 3 bases and J lost 4, with 9 bases in between. CDR3 length: 14 residues. Some clones are missing from TCRdb's copy, which holds only in-frame ones; the method was immunoSEQ multiplex PCR. Among 75,000 to 85,000 clones listed, approximately 90% were seen once. Study findings and constraints: No direct test of biological reproducibility was done here.

This receptor was obtained from a human donor who received a combined kidney and bone marrow transplant. The sequences come from Tregs from blood, collected before the transplant. V and J are TRBV7-7 and TRBJ2-2; D is ambiguous. This CDR3 reads CASSFGPTTGELFF. CDR3 nucleotide sequence: TGTGCCAGCAGCTTTGGCCCGACCACCGGGGAGCTGTTTTTT.